This TCR beta chain derives from a study of blood T cells in healthy people across ages. Study-wide context: Per two T cells, about one barcoded beta molecule was captured through template switching.

Germline V CDR1 and CDR2: LGHDT, YNNKEL (reference sequence). J was trimmed by 5 bases and V by 6 bases; bases with no gene match: 10. The CDR3 has 15 amino acids. Overall study findings and caveats: Comparison with aged donors showed that long-lived donors had more naive CD4+ cells and higher diversity. Per million T cells, the diversity of TCR beta decreased roughly linearly as age advanced.

Total RNA, at least 6 micrograms per sample, was extracted from PBMCs. This clonotype was picked up many times. No antigen is known for it. Combining a sample-barcoded 5' primer with a J-beta primer mix, a second PCR ran for 7 to 11 cycles. TCRdb reprocessed the 5' RACE reads via MiXCR and lists one record per CDR3 protein. The repertoire has 630,000 or so distinct CDR3 sequences, about 28% of them found once; the top ten carry approximately 14%. This receptor was identified in an elderly woman in good health. Sequencing was performed on blood. The rearrangement joins TRBV3-1 to TRBJ2-7; 10 bases match TRBD1. As DNA, the CDR3 is TGTGCCAGCAGACAATCCGGGACAGGGGATCACGAGCAGTACTTC. Encoded protein: CASRQSGTGDHEQYF.